Below, 14 T cell receptor beta chains from the same sample are listed, as sequenced in a study of high-grade serous ovarian cancer treatment subgroups. The tumor samples were collected prior to definitive surgery or chemotherapy. Method: immunoSEQ multiplex PCR; TCRdb's copy keeps in-frame clones and lacks some. This sample has over 6,500 clones, with about 80% found just once. Sequenced input: tumor tissue. The source of these receptors is a human donor with high-grade serous ovarian cancer.

The J gene is TRBJ2-1, the V gene TRBV15; the D is unclear. Germline V lookup: CDR1 LNHNV, CDR2 YYDKDF (reference sequence). The CDR3 is 14 amino acids. V was cut by 3 bases and J by 4 bases, with 10 bases left in between. The CDR3 region is CATSSGSTYNEQFF. The CDR3 region has the DNA TGTGCCACCAGCAGCGGTTCTACTTACAATGAGCAGTTCTTC.

The chain couples TRBV7-3 to TRBJ1-6; 8 bases line up with TRBD1. The germline V gene encodes CDR1 SGHTA and CDR2 FQGTGA. J gave up 5 bases and V 3 bases, and 6 bases lay outside the gene matches. This CDR3 has 16 amino acids. CDR3: CASSLDRVTNNSPLHF. For the CDR3, the DNA is TGTGCCAGCAGCTTGGACAGGGTTACGAATAATTCACCCCTCCACTTT.

The chain couples TRBV11-2 to TRBJ2-5, with TRBD2 as a possible D gene (6 bases). Per germline, CDR1 SGHAT and CDR2 FQNNGV. The CDR3 totals 14 residues. V was trimmed by 1 base and J by 5 bases, leaving 11 bases between them. CDR3 sequence (DNA): TGTGCCAGCAGCTTAGGACATCGGGGGGAGACCCAGTACTTC. Its translation: CASSLGHRGETQYF.

V and J are TRBV18 and TRBJ1-5, with 7 bases fitting TRBD1. This CDR3 comprises 13 residues. Germline-derived CDR1 and CDR2 are KGHSH and LQKENI. Unmatched junction bases numbered 5, after V lost 5 bases and J lost 7 bases. The CDR3 reads CASSDTGEQPQHF. In nucleotides, the CDR3 is TGTGCCAGCTCAGATACAGGGGAACAGCCCCAGCATTTT.

V gene TRBV10-3 combines with J gene TRBJ1-6, with 9 bases lining up with TRBD1. From germline, CDR1 is ENHRY and CDR2 SYGVKD. Trimming at V came to 6 bases and at J to 4 bases, leaving 1 base not matched to a gene. The CDR3 is made up of 14 amino acids. CDR3 region: CAIRDRGYNSPLHF. CDR3 nucleotides: TGTGCCATCAGGGACAGGGGATATAATTCACCCCTCCACTTT.

This clone was detected a few times. The gene calls are TRBV10-2 and TRBJ1-2; the match to TRBD1 covers 10 bases. J lost 3 bases, V lost 8 bases, and 3 bases had no gene match. Germline V gives CDR1 WSHSY, CDR2 SAAADI. This CDR3 region has 13 residues. CDR3 loop: CASRTGGHYGYTF. Written as DNA, the CDR3 is TGCGCCAGCCGGACAGGGGGGCACTATGGCTACACCTTC.

The V call is TRBV10-3, the J call TRBJ1-2; 8 bases line up with TRBD1. CDR3 length equals 18 residues. Per the germline V gene, CDR1 is ENHRY and CDR2 is SYGVKD. The V and J ends lost 0 bases and 0 bases, in that order; junction bases with no gene match: 9. The chain's CDR3 is CAISESRLQGEANYGYTF. CDR3 in DNA: TGTGCCATCAGTGAGTCGCGTTTACAGGGGGAGGCTAACTATGGCTACACCTTC.

A few counts support this clone. This chain links TRBV7-2 with TRBJ2-5, with 9 bases identical to TRBD1. With V trimmed by 1 base and J by 8 bases, 8 bases remained unmatched. The CDR3 loop spans 15 amino acids. Germline CDR1 SGHTA, CDR2 FQGNSA. The CDR3 here is CASSLGLGQGTTQYF. CDR3 nucleotide sequence: TGTGCCAGCAGCTTAGGTTTGGGACAGGGAACAACCCAGTACTTC.

V and J are TRBV7-6 and TRBJ2-5, with a tentative D call TRBD1 (7 bases). The germline V and J ends were trimmed by 1 base and 5 bases, with 23 bases remaining between them. The CDR3 runs 18 residues. The germline V gene has CDR1 SGHVS and CDR2 FNYEAQ. The CDR3 is CASSLGETGSGLTETQYF. CDR3 bases: TGTGCCAGCAGCTTAGGGGAGACAGGGAGCGGGCTAACGGAGACCCAGTACTTC.

J is TRBJ1-2 and V is TRBV27, with no clear D. The length of the CDR3 is 14 residues. The V end was cut by 6 bases, the J end by 0 bases, with 11 bases between. The V gene's germline CDR1 is MNHEY and CDR2 SMNVEV (reference sequence). The DNA of the CDR3 is TGTGCCAGCAGGGTTTCCGGGGCTAACTATGGCTACACCTTC. Translation: CASRVSGANYGYTF.

This clone was picked up one time. The CDR3 reads CASSQGQAGGEQFF. The CDR3 DNA reads as TGCGCCAGCAGCCAAGGTCAGGCGGGTGGTGAGCAGTTCTTC. The chain couples TRBV4-1 to TRBJ2-1; a weak D match, TRBD2 (5 bases). CDR3 length: 14 amino acids. The germline CDR1 and CDR2 sequences are MGHRA and YSYEKL. Trimming stripped 1 base from V and 9 bases from J, with 13 bases between.

This clone was found once. The chain has TRBV7-9 and TRBJ2-1; maybe TRBD2 (6 bases). Germline V gene data show CDR1 as SEHNR and CDR2 as FQNEAQ (reference sequence). V was trimmed by 5 bases and J by 10 bases, leaving 15 bases between them. CDR3 length: 13 amino acids. In DNA, the CDR3 is TGTGCCAGCAGCCCGCCGGGACTCTCGGAGCAGTTCTTC. It codes for CASSPPGLSEQFF. The whole variable domain, filled in from reference TRBV7-9 and TRBJ2-1, reads DTGVSQNPRHKITKRGQNVTFRCDPISEHNRLYWYRQTLGQGPEFLTYFQNEAQLEKSRLLSDRFSAERPKGSFSTLEIQRTEQGDSAMYLCASSPPGLSEQFFGPGTRLTVL.

The V call is TRBV7-2, the J call TRBJ2-1, with 8 bases fitting TRBD1. V lost 5 bases to trimming and J lost 1 base; unmatched junction nucleotides: 7. This CDR3 spans 16 amino acids. CDR1 is SGHTA and CDR2 is FQGNSA in the germline V gene. The CDR3 here is CASSGRGRGSYNEQFF. The CDR3 DNA reads TGTGCCAGCAGCGGCAGGGGGCGCGGATCCTACAATGAGCAGTTCTTC.

The CDR3 here is CASSFIGTSSQTQYF. The CDR3 DNA sequence: TGTGCCAGCAGCTTCATCGGGACTAGCAGCCAGACCCAGTACTTC. The chain couples TRBV7-6 to TRBJ2-5; 9 bases align to TRBD2. V dropped 3 bases and J dropped 6; count of bases not matched to a gene: 8. The length of the CDR3 is 15 residues. Per the germline V gene, CDR1 is SGHVS and CDR2 is FNYEAQ.